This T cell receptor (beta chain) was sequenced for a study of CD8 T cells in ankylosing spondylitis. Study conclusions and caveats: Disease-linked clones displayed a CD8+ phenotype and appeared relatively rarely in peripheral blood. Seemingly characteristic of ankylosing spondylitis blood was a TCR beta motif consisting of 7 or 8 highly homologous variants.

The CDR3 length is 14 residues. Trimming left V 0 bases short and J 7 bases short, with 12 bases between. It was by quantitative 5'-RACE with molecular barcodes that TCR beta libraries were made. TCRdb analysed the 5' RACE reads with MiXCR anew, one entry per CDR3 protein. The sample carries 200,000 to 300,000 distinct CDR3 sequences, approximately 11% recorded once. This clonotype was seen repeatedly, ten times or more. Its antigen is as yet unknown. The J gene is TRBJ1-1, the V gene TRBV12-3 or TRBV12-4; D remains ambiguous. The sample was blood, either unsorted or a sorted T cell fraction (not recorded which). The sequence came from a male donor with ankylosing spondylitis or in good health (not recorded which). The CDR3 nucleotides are TGTGCCAGCAGTTTAGCGCGTGTAGGACTTGAAGCTTTCTTT. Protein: CASSLARVGLEAFF.